Following are 15 T cell receptor beta chains from one sample sequenced in a study of glioma-infiltrating T cells after dendritic cell vaccination. Assay: immunoSEQ multiplex PCR; the TCRdb copy retains only in-frame clones and omits some. The top ten hold almost 6% of the sample, which has around 96,000 clones, around three quarters seen once. Sequenced here: blood, sampled before dendritic cell vaccination. The origin of the receptors is a human donor with glioblastoma.

This sequence joins TRBV29-1 and TRBJ1-2, with 7 bases aligning to TRBD1. CDR1 is SQVTM and CDR2 is ANQGSEA in the germline V gene. The CDR3 sequence is 13 residues long. V was pared by 5 bases and J by 7 bases, with 10 bases of the junction left unmatched. The CDR3 nucleotides are TGCAGCGTTATACAACAGGGGCGGAGTGGCTACACCTTC. It encodes CSVIQQGRSGYTF. Drawing the rest from reference TRBV29-1 and TRBJ1-2, the complete variable domain is SAVISQKPSRDICQRGTSLTIQCQVDSQVTMMFWYRQQPGQSLTLIATANQGSEATYESGFVIDKFPISRPNLTFSTLTVSNMSPEDSSIYLCSVIQQGRSGYTFGSGTRLTVV.

The chain couples TRBV4-1 to TRBJ1-2, with 7 nucleotides matching TRBD1. The V segment lost 1 base and the J segment 2 bases; nucleotides outside the gene matches: 4. Per the germline V gene, CDR1 is MGHRA and CDR2 is YSYEKL. This CDR3 spans 15 amino acids. This CDR3 reads CASSQGAGGNYGYTF. The DNA of the CDR3 is TGCGCCAGCAGCCAAGGGGCAGGGGGAAACTATGGCTACACCTTC.

CDR3 sequence (DNA): TGTGCCAGCAGTTACCCTCAGGGAGGGTACAATGAGCAGTTCTTC. It codes for CASSYPQGGYNEQFF. The gene calls are TRBV6-5 and TRBJ2-1; the match to TRBD2 covers 7 bases. This CDR3 has 15 amino acids. V lost 2 bases, J lost 4 bases, and 5 bases stayed unmatched. Germline V gives CDR1 MNHEY, CDR2 SVGAGI.

The rearrangement joins TRBV28 to TRBJ2-2; a possible D gene is TRBD2 (6 bases). Between the trimmed V and J ends, which lost 3 bases and 8 bases, there was a span of 13 bases. The CDR3 contains 14 residues. Germline assignment: CDR1 MDHEN and CDR2 SYDVKM. In DNA form, the CDR3 reads TGTGCCAGCAGTTTCCCTCTAGCGACTGGGGAGCTGTTTTTT. Translation: CASSFPLATGELFF.

CDR3 nucleotides: TGTGCCAGCAGTCCACTAGCGGGAGTCTACAATGAGCAGTTCTTC. This gives the protein CASSPLAGVYNEQFF. The chain has TRBV28 and TRBJ2-1, with 11 positions matching TRBD2. The CDR3 is made up of 15 amino acids. Germline V CDR1 and CDR2: MDHEN, SYDVKM. J was trimmed by 3 bases and V by 5 bases; bases with no gene match: 3.

Only a few counts were recorded for this clone. This chain joins TRBV27 and TRBJ2-7; 8 nucleotides agree with TRBD2. With 5 bases clipped from V and 4 bases from J, the junction kept 7 bases outside the gene matches. CDR1 is MNHEY and CDR2 is SMNVEV in the germline V gene (reference sequence). The CDR3 is 14 residues long. The CDR3 protein is CASSLGRAGYEQYF. Written as DNA, the CDR3 is TGTGCCAGCAGTCTCGGGAGGGCCGGGTACGAGCAGTACTTC.

Concerning this clone: At one boundary the junction diverges from the germline segment, which might be a read error. The V call is TRBV4-1, the J call TRBJ1-2; D perhaps matches TRBD1 (5 bases). CDR1 MGHRA and CDR2 YSYEKL come from the germline V gene. This CDR3 is 15 amino acids long. The CDR3 loop is CASSQENGGVYGYTF. Here the CDR3 DNA reads TGTGCCAGCAGCCAAGAGAATGGAGGGGTCTATGGCTACACCTTC.

This chain connects TRBV5-1 to TRBJ1-1, with D perhaps TRBD1 (5 bases). This CDR3 has 15 residues. Trimming removed 2 bases at V and 6 bases at J, with 17 bases between. CDR1 and CDR2 from the germline V gene are SGHRS and YFSETQ. The CDR3 loop reads CASSFGTSEVSEAFF. The CDR3 DNA reads as TGCGCCAGCAGCTTCGGGACTTCAGAGGTGTCTGAAGCTTTCTTT.

The V gene is TRBV6-1, the J gene TRBJ2-3, with D possibly matching TRBD1 (5 bases). This CDR3 is 15 amino acids long. The V gene lost 2 bases and the J gene lost 6 bases, with 15 bases spanning the gap. CDR1 and CDR2 from the germline V gene are MNHNS and SASEGT. Here the CDR3 reads CASSETGRLGDTQYF. The CDR3 DNA follows: TGTGCCAGCAGTGAAACAGGACGCCTAGGGGATACGCAGTATTTT.

This chain joins TRBV4-1 and TRBJ1-5; a weak D match, TRBD1 (6 bases). Germline CDR1 reads MGHRA; CDR2 reads YSYEKL. This CDR3 is 17 amino acids long. Trimming pared 1 base from V and 4 bases from J, leaving 17 bases between. In nucleotides, the CDR3 is TGCGCCAGCAGCCAAGGGTTTGCCAGGGGAGTGAATCAGCCCCAGCATTTT. This codes for CASSQGFARGVNQPQHF.

The V and J genes are TRBV27 and TRBJ1-2, with 11 bases matching TRBD1. The ends lost 1 base at V and 7 bases at J; junction bases unmatched: 5. The CDR3 is 15 residues long. Germline values: CDR1 MNHEY, CDR2 SMNVEV (reference sequence). The CDR3 region is CASSLYPDRGLGYTF. As DNA, the CDR3 is TGTGCCAGCAGTTTATACCCGGACAGGGGGCTTGGCTACACCTTC.

This clone was seen a single time. The V and J genes are TRBV2 and TRBJ1-1; 7 bases are shared with TRBD1. After removal of 8 bases from V and 0 bases from J, the junction contained 6 bases not matched to a gene. In germline, CDR1 is SNHLY, CDR2 FYNNEI. The CDR3 covers 14 residues. The CDR3 bases are TGTGCCAGCCGGGACAGTTACTTGAACACTGAAGCTTTCTTT. Translated, it gives CASRDSYLNTEAFF.

The V and J genes are TRBV2 and TRBJ2-7, with TRBD1 matching over 7 bases. Germline CDR1 and CDR2: SNHLY and FYNNEI. The ends lost 7 bases at V and 4 bases at J; junction bases unmatched: 10. CDR3 length: 14 residues. The CDR3 bases are TGTGCCAGCACGACAGGGATTGGGTATTACGAGCAGTACTTC. This sequence encodes CASTTGIGYYEQYF.

The DNA of the CDR3 is TGTGCCAGCAGCCCCCAGACAGCTGGCGAGCAGTACTTC. Translation: CASSPQTAGEQYF. This chain joins TRBV7-9 and TRBJ2-7, with D perhaps TRBD1 (5 bases). Germline loops: CDR1 SEHNR, CDR2 FQNEAQ (reference sequence). The CDR3 covers 13 residues. V lost 5 bases and J 6 bases, leaving 14 bases between the germline ends.

The rearrangement joins TRBV30 to TRBJ1-5; D gene uncertain. Trimming left V 2 bases short and J 7 bases short, with 12 bases between. Germline CDR1 is GTSNPN and CDR2 is SVGIG (reference sequence). The CDR3 is 13 residues long. The CDR3 loop is CAWSSGGGQPQHF. CDR3 sequence (DNA): TGTGCCTGGAGTAGCGGAGGAGGACAGCCCCAGCATTTT.